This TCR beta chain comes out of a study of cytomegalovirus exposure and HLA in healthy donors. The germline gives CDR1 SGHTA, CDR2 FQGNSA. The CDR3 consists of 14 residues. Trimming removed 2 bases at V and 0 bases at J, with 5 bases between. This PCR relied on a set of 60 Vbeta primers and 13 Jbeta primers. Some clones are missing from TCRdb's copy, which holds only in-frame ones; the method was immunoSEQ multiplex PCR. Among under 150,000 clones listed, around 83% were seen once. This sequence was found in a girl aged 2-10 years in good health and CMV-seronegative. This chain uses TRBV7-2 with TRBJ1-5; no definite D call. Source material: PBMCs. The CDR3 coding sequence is TGTGCCAGCAGCTTACGGGGTAGCAATCAGCCCCAGCATTTT. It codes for CASSLRGSNQPQHF.